Presented here are 26 T cell receptor beta chains from one specimen sequenced in a study of CXCR3-negative and CXCR3-positive naive CD8 T cells. Each TRB cDNA library was prepared by 5' RACE (with UMI labels). For each CDR3 protein, TCRdb gives one entry from its re-call of the 5' RACE reads, without DNA. The table lists around 140,000 distinct CDR3 sequences. The specimen sequenced was naive CXCR3- CD8+ T cells from blood. This sample's subset: CD45RO-CCR7+CD27+CD95- naive CD8+ T cells lacking CXCR3 (TNR3-). The receptors originated from a human donor in good health. Some clones in this sample may be carry-over from other donors' samples.

V gene TRBV20-1 combines with J gene TRBJ2-7; TCRdb's D call of TRBD2 is untestable without DNA. There are 16 residues in the CDR3. Germline V gives CDR1 DFQATT, CDR2 SNEGSKA (reference sequence). The CDR3 spells CSARGPQTRSSYEQYF.

Here the CDR3 reads CASSEQDRGLYEQYF. The rearrangement links TRBV21-1 to TRBJ2-7; TCRdb designates TRBD1, a call that cannot be tested without DNA. TRBV21-1 is a listed pseudogene. The CDR3 spans 15 residues.

V usage is TRBV7-2 and J usage is TRBJ2-1; with no DNA, the TCRdb D assignment of TRBD1 cannot be verified. The CDR3 is made up of 15 amino acids. The germline V gene encodes CDR1 SGHTA and CDR2 FQGNSA. CDR3 amino acids: CASSLVAGTANEQFF.

This chain connects TRBV6-2 or TRBV6-3 to TRBJ2-1; TCRdb gives TRBD2 as the D gene, but with no DNA this cannot be confirmed. This CDR3 has 17 residues. Germline V gene sequence: CDR1 MNHEY, CDR2 SVGEGT. The CDR3 here is CASSRRRLAGGYDEQFF.

This chain connects TRBV20-1 to TRBJ1-3; TCRdb indicates TRBD1, and absent DNA this call remains unverified. This CDR3 region has 13 residues. The V gene's germline CDR1 is DFQATT and CDR2 SNEGSKA (reference sequence). The CDR3 reads CSALDRSGNTIYF.

The genes are TRBV6-6 and TRBJ2-2. The CDR3 totals 14 residues. CDR1 and CDR2 from the germline V gene are MNHNY and SVGAGI (reference sequence). The CDR3 sequence is CASSLWANTGELFF.

This chain links TRBV7-9 with TRBJ2-7; TCRdb gives TRBD1 as the D gene, but with no DNA this cannot be confirmed. The length of the CDR3 is 14 residues. Germline CDR1 and CDR2: SEHNR and FQNEAQ (reference sequence). CDR3: CASSLIQGRYEQYF.

The chain has TRBV2 and TRBJ2-1; TCRdb reports TRBD1, a call that lacks DNA to check it against. CDR3 length: 15 amino acids. The germline CDR1 and CDR2 sequences are SNHLY and FYNNEI. The CDR3 sequence: CASKGGDGIYNEQFF.

V is TRBV29-1 and J is TRBJ2-3. The CDR3 covers 15 residues. The V gene's germline CDR1 is SQVTM and CDR2 ANQGSEA. Here the CDR3 reads CSVELAVSSTDTQYF.

The chain couples TRBV7-9 to TRBJ2-2; no DNA is available, so the TRBD2 call from TCRdb remains unchecked. In germline, CDR1 is SEHNR, CDR2 FQNEAQ (reference sequence). This CDR3 spans 18 amino acids. The CDR3 is CASSLGLAGLPNTGELFF.

The chain uses TRBV28 and TRBJ2-5; TCRdb reports TRBD2, a call that lacks DNA to check it against. The CDR3 runs to 15 residues. From germline, CDR1 is MDHEN and CDR2 SYDVKM. CDR3 sequence reads: CASSPIAGGLETQYF.

The rearrangement joins TRBV4-1 to TRBJ1-5. Germline CDR1 MGHRA, CDR2 YSYEKL. The CDR3 runs 16 residues. CDR3 region: CASSQSTGPPGGPQHF.

The rearrangement joins TRBV7-8 to TRBJ2-3. The CDR3 sequence is 12 residues long. Germline V gives CDR1 SGHVS, CDR2 FQNEAQ. CDR3 region: CASISVGYTQYF.

The chain has TRBV5-1 and TRBJ2-1; TCRdb gives TRBD2 as the D gene, but with no DNA this cannot be confirmed. This CDR3 is built from 15 residues. Germline V CDR1 and CDR2: SGHRS, YFSETQ. The CDR3 here is CASSLVETIHNEQFF.

V usage is TRBV4-1 and J usage is TRBJ2-7; the D call from TCRdb, TRBD1, cannot be confirmed without DNA. From germline, CDR1 is MGHRA and CDR2 YSYEKL. This CDR3 has 14 amino acids. CDR3 loop: CASSEDRDSYEQYF.

The chain carries TRBV7-8 and TRBJ2-5; TCRdb names TRBD1, which stays unverified in the absence of DNA. Germline CDR1 and CDR2: SGHVS and FQNEAQ. The length of the CDR3 is 15 residues. The CDR3 region is CASSLVNRASETQYF.

The V gene is TRBV7-6, the J gene TRBJ2-5; TCRdb indicates TRBD2, and absent DNA this call remains unverified. Per germline, CDR1 SGHVS and CDR2 FNYEAQ. The CDR3 extends over 17 amino acids. This CDR3 is CASSLAPLAGGRETQYF.

The rearrangement joins TRBV5-1 to TRBJ2-2. The germline gives CDR1 SGHRS, CDR2 YFSETQ. The CDR3 has 12 amino acids. The CDR3 reads CASSFVGGELFF. Full variable domain (missing parts from reference TRBV5-1 and TRBJ2-2): KAGVTQTPRYLIKTRGQQVTLSCSPISGHRSVSWYQQTPGQGLQFLFEYFSETQRNKGNFPGRFSGRQFSNSRSEMNVSTLELGDSALYLCASSFVGGELFFGEGSRLTVL.

The rearrangement links TRBV5-1 to TRBJ2-7; the TCRdb D gene call, TRBD1, has no DNA to confirm it. Germline CDR1 reads SGHRS; CDR2 reads YFSETQ. The CDR3 totals 14 residues. CDR3 residues: CASSLGDRTYEQYF.

This chain uses TRBV29-1 with TRBJ2-1. This CDR3 spans 14 amino acids. Germline V gene data show CDR1 as SQVTM and CDR2 as ANQGSEA. The CDR3 sequence: CSVKIAVLLNEQFF.

The chain employs TRBV19 and TRBJ2-7. CDR1 is LNHDA and CDR2 is SQIVND in the germline V gene (reference sequence). The length of the CDR3 is 13 residues. The CDR3 sequence is CASSMGLSYEQYF.

The chain is built from TRBV2 and TRBJ2-2; with no DNA, the TCRdb D assignment of TRBD2 cannot be verified. Per the germline V gene, CDR1 is SNHLY and CDR2 is FYNNEI. The CDR3 extends over 13 amino acids. The CDR3 loop reads CASDEARTGELFF.

The chain employs TRBV28 and TRBJ2-2; TCRdb's D call, TRBD2, is unchecked because there is no DNA. CDR3 length: 15 amino acids. Germline CDR1 and CDR2: MDHEN and SYDVKM. The CDR3 is CASSGEARDTGELFF.

The chain employs TRBV5-1 and TRBJ2-1; the D call of TRBD2 rests on TCRdb alone, since no DNA is present to check it. The CDR3 has 18 residues. Germline CDR1 is SGHRS and CDR2 is YFSETQ. CDR3 protein: CASSLAGTSGYSYNEQFF. The whole variable domain, remainder taken from reference TRBV5-1 and TRBJ2-1, is KAGVTQTPRYLIKTRGQQVTLSCSPISGHRSVSWYQQTPGQGLQFLFEYFSETQRNKGNFPGRFSGRQFSNSRSEMNVSTLELGDSALYLCASSLAGTSGYSYNEQFFGPGTRLTVL.

The chain joins TRBV5-1 to TRBJ2-5; the D call from TCRdb, TRBD2, cannot be confirmed without DNA. The CDR3 has 13 residues. Germline V CDR1 and CDR2: SGHRS, YFSETQ. The CDR3 region is CASSPALGETQYF.

The chain combines TRBV5-5 with TRBJ2-2; without DNA, the TCRdb call of TRBD1 cannot be checked. The CDR3 consists of 17 residues. Looked up from germline, CDR1 is SGHKS and CDR2 is YYEKEE (reference sequence). The CDR3 here is CASSLGSGTPRTGELFF.